The source of this T cell receptor beta chain is a study of shared clonotypes between healthy human individuals. Terminally differentiated effector memory CD45RA+ cells were excluded from the naive CD8 cells, which were CD45RO-negative and positively selected for CCR7. Study-level results: Between several donors, naive CD4 clonotypes were shared at a level of approximately 5%. The generation probabilities recorded for non-shared clonotypes fell below those of clonotypes shared by all four donors.

Remarks on this clone: Antigen: not known.

The assay used deep level. About 30,000 T cell genomes, or roughly 200 ng DNA, went into the sorted-subset replicate PCRs. The table came from immunoSEQ multiplex PCR; TCRdb's copy has only in-frame clones and leaves some out. In the table there are about 2.2 million clones, 93% of which are singletons. Trimming pared 8 bases from V and 9 bases from J, leaving 19 bases between. The CDR3 contains 14 residues. The chain combines TRBV23-1 with TRBJ1-4; D is unresolved. TRBV23-1 is an ORF; its function is uncertain. The sequencing input was naive CD8+ T cells from PBMCs. This clonotype originated in a man between 18 and 35 years old in good health. Some clones in this sample may be carry-over from other donors' samples. Here the CDR3 reads CASVSGGGEKKLFF. The CDR3 DNA follows: TGCGCCAGCGTCTCAGGAGGTGGTGAAAAAAAACTGTTTTTT.